These 31 T cell receptor beta chains share one sample of origin, sequenced in a study of T cell changes during pregnancy in multiple sclerosis. Repertoires were generated with immunoSEQ multiplex PCR, while TCRdb's copy carries only in-frame clones and drops some. The sample has under 110,000 clones, 80% to 95% seen once. The sample consisted of peripheral blood, taken after pregnancy. These receptors originate from a female donor with multiple sclerosis, enrolled in a pregnancy study.

This chain joins TRBV13 and TRBJ2-7; no clear D. CDR1 PRHDT and CDR2 FYEKMQ come from the germline V gene (reference sequence). Trimming shortened V by 5 bases and J by 2 bases, and 13 bases separated the two germline ends. CDR3 length equals 14 residues. The CDR3 loop is CASSPSAVPYEQYF. As DNA, the CDR3 is TGTGCCAGCAGCCCCAGCGCCGTACCCTACGAGCAGTACTTC.

This chain uses TRBV13 with TRBJ2-7; 8 nucleotides align to TRBD1. The CDR3 consists of 16 residues. Losses at the gene ends were 1 base for V and 2 bases for J; bases not matched to a gene: 7. Germline V gene lookup returns CDR1 PRHDT and CDR2 FYEKMQ (reference sequence). CDR3 nucleotide sequence: TGTGCCAGCAGCTTAGCGGCAGGGGGCAACCCCTACGAGCAGTACTTC. This sequence encodes CASSLAAGGNPYEQYF.

This chain links TRBV10-3 with TRBJ2-1, with 7 bases lining up with TRBD1. The germline V gene has CDR1 ENHRY and CDR2 SYGVKD. Trimming removed 0 bases from V and 5 bases from J; junction bases left unmatched: 10. The CDR3 has 17 residues. The CDR3 DNA follows: TGTGCCATCAGTGAGTCAGTGACAGGGAGATCAAACAATGAGCAGTTCTTC. Its translation is CAISESVTGRSNNEQFF.

This clone showed up just once. This chain connects TRBV5-8 to TRBJ1-3; D uncertain. The CDR3 sequence is 16 residues long. Trimming removed 6 bases at V and 0 bases at J, with 16 bases between. CDR1 SGHTS and CDR2 YDEGEE come from the germline V gene. The CDR3 nucleotides read TGTGCCAGCACCCCTCTCCGAGGGATCTCTGGAAACACCATATATTTT. Translating it yields CASTPLRGISGNTIYF.

The chain recombines TRBV28 with TRBJ1-2; tentative D call: TRBD1 (6 bases). The CDR3 extends over 14 amino acids. The V end lost 4 bases, the J end lost 7 bases, and 16 bases lay between the germline ends. Per germline, CDR1 MDHEN and CDR2 SYDVKM. In nucleotides, the CDR3 is TGTGCCAGCAGTTCCACTCGACGGGGGGCTGGCTACACCTTC. Amino acid sequence: CASSSTRRGAGYTF.

The rearrangement joins TRBV28 to TRBJ2-7; unclear D gene. The length of the CDR3 is 14 residues. Germline CDR1 and CDR2: MDHEN and SYDVKM. The ends were cut back, 1 base at V and 4 bases at J, with 11 bases in the middle. CDR3 protein: CASSLSVPRYEQYF. DNA of the CDR3: TGTGCCAGCAGTTTATCGGTCCCCCGGTACGAGCAGTACTTC. The variable domain in full, completed from reference TRBV28 and TRBJ2-7, reads DVKVTQSSRYLVKRTGEKVFLECVQDMDHENMFWYRQDPGLGLRLIYFSYDVKMKEKGDIPEGYSVSREKKERFSLILESASTNQTSMYLCASSLSVPRYEQYFGPGTRLTVT.

This chain links TRBV18 with TRBJ2-3, with 7 bases that match TRBD1. This CDR3 has 13 amino acids. Germline CDR1 and CDR2: KGHSH and LQKENI. V trimming: 2 bases; J trimming: 11 bases; junction bases outside the gene matches: 7. This chain's CDR3 is CASSPLDRAGQYF. CDR3 in DNA: TGTGCCAGCTCACCATTAGACAGGGCGGGGCAGTATTTT.

The genes are TRBV4-2 and TRBJ1-5; TRBD1 agrees at 8 bases. Trimming took 0 bases from V and 5 from J; bases not matched to a gene: 6. CDR1 is LGHNA and CDR2 is YNFKEQ in the germline V gene. The CDR3 runs to 16 residues. CDR3 residues: CASSQDRAGGHQPQHF. The CDR3 bases are TGTGCCAGCAGCCAAGACAGGGCAGGGGGCCATCAGCCCCAGCATTTT.

The genes are TRBV7-2 and TRBJ1-1; perhaps TRBD1 as D (5 bases). This CDR3 is built from 16 residues. The germline V and J ends were trimmed by 5 bases and 4 bases, with 20 bases remaining between them. From germline, CDR1 is SGHTA and CDR2 FQGNSA. The CDR3 protein is CASSPNPTGFSTEAFF. The CDR3, as DNA: TGTGCCAGCAGCCCCAATCCTACAGGATTTAGCACTGAAGCTTTCTTT.

The chain uses TRBV5-6 and TRBJ1-2; 7 positions agree with TRBD1. This CDR3 spans 16 amino acids. The V gene's germline CDR1 is SGHDT and CDR2 YYEEEE. Trimming removed 2 bases from V and 10 bases from J; junction bases left unmatched: 17. The CDR3 DNA reads TGTGCCAGCAGCTTCCGAAGGTTTGGAGGGGGCGTAGACTACACCTTC. It encodes CASSFRRFGGGVDYTF.

The V gene is TRBV6-6, the J gene TRBJ2-1, with 13 bases matching TRBD2. The V gene's germline CDR1 is MNHNY and CDR2 SVGAGI (reference sequence). This CDR3 has 15 amino acids. Losses at the gene ends were 5 bases for V and 8 bases for J; bases not matched to a gene: 6. The CDR3 loop reads CASSLRTSGSDEQFF. DNA for the CDR3: TGTGCCAGCAGTCTCCGGACTAGCGGGAGTGATGAGCAGTTCTTC.

The chain uses TRBV5-1 and TRBJ2-5; no clear D gene. This CDR3 comprises 13 residues. The ends were cut back, 0 bases at V and 5 bases at J, with 8 bases in the middle. Germline CDR1 reads SGHRS; CDR2 reads YFSETQ. CDR3 bases: TGCGCCAGCAGCTTGGCTCTAGGCGAGACCCAGTACTTC. Protein: CASSLALGETQYF. Filled out from reference TRBV5-1 and TRBJ2-5, the complete variable domain reads KAGVTQTPRYLIKTRGQQVTLSCSPISGHRSVSWYQQTPGQGLQFLFEYFSETQRNKGNFPGRFSGRQFSNSRSEMNVSTLELGDSALYLCASSLALGETQYFGPGTRLLVL.

This chain connects TRBV5-1 to TRBJ1-1; perhaps TRBD1 as D (6 bases). V lost 3 bases, J lost 1 base, and 10 bases lay in between. Germline CDR1 SGHRS, CDR2 YFSETQ. The CDR3 covers 14 residues. For the CDR3, the DNA is TGCGCCAGCAGCTCAATGACAGGGAACACTGAAGCTTTCTTT. Its protein product is CASSSMTGNTEAFF.

The chain carries TRBV5-4 and TRBJ1-1; 7 bases agree with TRBD1. V lost 4 bases, J lost 1 base, and 13 bases stayed unmatched. CDR1 and CDR2 from the germline V gene are SGHNT and YYREEE (reference sequence). CDR3 size: 17 residues. CDR3 protein: CASSIPGQSEGNTEAFF. DNA for the CDR3: TGTGCCAGCAGCATCCCGGGACAGTCCGAGGGGAACACTGAAGCTTTCTTT.

This clone was detected once. The chain couples TRBV29-1 to TRBJ2-5; the D gene is possibly TRBD2 (6 bases). The V end was cut by 6 bases, the J end by 9 bases, with 17 bases between. This CDR3 region has 12 residues. Germline V gives CDR1 SQVTM, CDR2 ANQGSEA. DNA for the CDR3: TGCAGCGTGGGACTCCTCGAGAAGGCCCAGTACTTC. Protein: CSVGLLEKAQYF.

In DNA form, the CDR3 reads TGTGCCAGCAGCCTCCGGGGACAGGCAGATGAAAAACTGTTTTTT. Translation gives CASSLRGQADEKLFF. The chain has TRBV5-6 and TRBJ1-4; 8 bases line up with TRBD1. Germline lookup yields CDR1 SGHDT and CDR2 YYEEEE. This CDR3 comprises 15 residues. V shed 4 bases and J 6 bases; nucleotides not matched to a gene: 8.

The rearrangement joins TRBV6-5 to TRBJ2-1; 9 positions match TRBD1. Losses at the gene ends were 11 bases for V and 6 bases for J; bases not matched to a gene: 14. Germline CDR1 is MNHEY and CDR2 is SVGAGI. This CDR3 comprises 15 residues. The CDR3 region has the DNA TGTGCCGCCTGCCGAGGGACAGGGTTAACCAATGAGCAGTTCTTC. Amino acid sequence: CAACRGTGLTNEQFF.

This rearrangement joins TRBV2 to TRBJ2-3; no clear D. This CDR3 has 12 amino acids. Per germline, CDR1 SNHLY and CDR2 FYNNEI. Trimming left V 1 base short and J 7 bases short, with 6 bases between. Here the CDR3 DNA reads TGTGCCAGCAGTGAAGGGCGGAATACGCAGTATTTT. Translation: CASSEGRNTQYF.

The chain uses TRBV2 and TRBJ2-1, with 10 bases that match TRBD2. J was trimmed by 7 bases and V by 8 bases; bases with no gene match: 8. In germline, CDR1 is SNHLY, CDR2 FYNNEI. CDR3 length: 14 amino acids. CDR3 loop: CASFSGRANNEQFF. CDR3 sequence (DNA): TGTGCCAGCTTCAGCGGGAGGGCCAATAATGAGCAGTTCTTC.

The rearrangement links TRBV9 to TRBJ2-1; no definite D call. The CDR3 extends over 14 amino acids. Germline-derived CDR1 and CDR2 are SGDLS and YYNGEE. Trimming took 3 bases from V and 3 from J, leaving 10 bases between them. CDR3 protein: CASSEVQIYNEQFF. CDR3 sequence (DNA): TGTGCCAGCAGCGAAGTACAGATCTACAATGAGCAGTTCTTC.

The chain is built from TRBV18 and TRBJ2-2; 11 nucleotides line up with TRBD1. This CDR3 comprises 15 residues. Germline loops: CDR1 KGHSH, CDR2 LQKENI. V dropped 5 bases and J dropped 3; count of bases not matched to a gene: 2. The CDR3 loop is CASSLDRGHTGELFF. In DNA, the CDR3 is TGTGCCAGCTCATTGGACAGGGGGCACACCGGGGAGCTGTTTTTT.

J is TRBJ2-3 and V is TRBV11-1, with TRBD1 matching 8 bases. Germline values: CDR1 SGHAT, CDR2 FQDESV (reference sequence). This CDR3 is built from 15 residues. The V gene end was trimmed by 0 bases and the J gene end by 1 base; junction bases not matched to a gene: 0. In nucleotides, the CDR3 is TGTGCCAGCAGCTTAGCGACAGGGGGCACAGATACGCAGTATTTT. Translation gives CASSLATGGTDTQYF. Variable domain in full (rest from reference TRBV11-1 and TRBJ2-3): EAEVAQSPRYKITEKSQAVAFWCDPISGHATLYWYRQILGQGPELLVQFQDESVVDDSQLPKDRFSAERLKGVDSTLKIQPAELGDSAMYLCASSLATGGTDTQYFGPGTRLTVL.

This chain uses TRBV2 with TRBJ1-2, with 8 nucleotides matching TRBD1. This CDR3 has 16 amino acids. V lost 2 bases and J lost 3; bases outside the gene matches: 8. Germline assignment: CDR1 SNHLY and CDR2 FYNNEI. The CDR3 loop is CASSEIGTGIDYGYTF. For the CDR3, the DNA is TGTGCCAGCAGTGAAATCGGGACAGGAATCGACTATGGCTACACCTTC.

CDR3 sequence reads: CASRSGGTEAFF. CDR3 in DNA: TGTGCCAGCAGATCAGGGGGCACTGAAGCTTTCTTT. The chain is built from TRBV2 and TRBJ1-1; TRBD1 matches 7 bases. V lost 6 bases and J lost 4; bases outside the gene matches: 2. CDR3 length equals 12 residues. The germline gives CDR1 SNHLY, CDR2 FYNNEI.

The J gene is TRBJ2-1, the V gene TRBV19, with 9 bases matching TRBD1. CDR3 length equals 13 residues. The V gene's germline CDR1 is LNHDA and CDR2 SQIVND (reference sequence). The trim removed 9 bases at V and 9 bases at J, leaving 9 bases unmatched. This CDR3 is CASTWGQGTEQFF. The CDR3 DNA reads TGTGCCAGCACGTGGGGACAGGGAACTGAGCAGTTCTTC.

The chain has TRBV7-9 and TRBJ1-6; D might be TRBD1 (5 bases). Germline CDR1 reads SEHNR; CDR2 reads FQNEAQ (reference sequence). The CDR3 loop spans 16 amino acids. Between the trimmed V and J ends, which lost 5 bases and 9 bases, there was a span of 20 bases. The CDR3 DNA sequence: TGTGCCAGCAGCACCAGGGCGGACGGGGGGAGTTCACCCCTCCACTTT. Its translation is CASSTRADGGSSPLHF.

The gene calls are TRBV7-2 and TRBJ2-7; TRBD1 aligns across 7 bases. Germline lookup yields CDR1 SGHTA and CDR2 FQGNSA. This CDR3 contains 14 residues. The trim removed 4 bases at V and 3 bases at J, leaving 6 bases unmatched. CDR3 bases: TGTGCCAGCAGCTGGGCAGGGGGAATCTACGAGCAGTACTTC. This codes for CASSWAGGIYEQYF.

V gene TRBV9 combines with J gene TRBJ1-1, with TRBD1 as a possible D gene (5 bases). The CDR3 sequence is 14 residues long. Between the trimmed V and J ends, which lost 0 bases and 4 bases, there was a span of 10 bases. Germline lookup yields CDR1 SGDLS and CDR2 YYNGEE. In DNA, the CDR3 is TGTGCCAGCAGCGTAGACCTCGGGGGCACTGAAGCTTTCTTT. It specifies CASSVDLGGTEAFF. Supplemented by reference TRBV9 and TRBJ1-1, the full variable domain reads DSGVTQTPKHLITATGQRVTLRCSPRSGDLSVYWYQQSLDQGLQFLIQYYNGEERAKGNILERFSAQQFPDLHSELNLSSLELGDSALYFCASSVDLGGTEAFFGQGTRLTVV.

The chain recombines TRBV6-4 with TRBJ2-1, with 8 nucleotides matching TRBD1. This CDR3 is 18 amino acids long. Germline V CDR1 and CDR2: MRHNA, SNTAGT. J gave up 3 bases and V 2 bases, and 12 bases lay outside the gene matches. CDR3: CASSDLRGTDRDYNEQFF. The CDR3 coding sequence is TGTGCCAGCAGTGACCTCAGGGGGACGGACAGGGACTACAATGAGCAGTTCTTC.

This chain uses TRBV7-6 with TRBJ2-7, with TRBD1 identical over 7 bases. CDR1 is SGHVS and CDR2 is FNYEAQ in the germline V gene. The CDR3 length is 15 residues. Unmatched junction bases numbered 7, after V lost 1 base and J lost 4 bases. CDR3 DNA: TGTGCCAGCAGCTTAGGCGGAACACAGGGGTACGAGCAGTACTTC. Protein product: CASSLGGTQGYEQYF.

This chain connects TRBV5-4 to TRBJ2-2; the D is unclear. Looked up from germline, CDR1 is SGHNT and CDR2 is YYREEE (reference sequence). The CDR3 extends over 14 amino acids. V was cut by 4 bases and J by 7 bases, with 14 bases left in between. CDR3 bases: TGTGCCAGCAGCCGCGAAGTCGCGAACGGGGAGCTGTTTTTT. Translation: CASSREVANGELFF.